These T cell receptor beta chains were read from a single sample in a study of shared clonotypes between healthy human individuals. Repertoires were generated with immunoSEQ multiplex PCR, while TCRdb's copy carries only in-frame clones and drops some. This table holds about 2.5 million clones, under 95% found once. What was sequenced was naive CD4+ T cells from PBMCs. Receptors were obtained from a man aged 18 to 30 in good health. Some clones in this sample may be carry-over from other donors' samples. Each CDR3 is given with its conserved first and last residue. D genes are given only for firm matches. Where a row states a size, it is once, few, many or the class of an expanded clone; other rows omit it.

clone size | D gene | J gene | V gene | CDR3 DNA | CDR3 protein
once | NA | TRBJ1-1 | TRBV18 | TGTGCCAGCTCACCAGGGGCGGTTTCTGAAGCTTTCTTT | CASSPGAVSEAFF
NA | NA | TRBJ2-3 | TRBV4-3 | TGCGCCAGCAGCTTTCGAGGTGCGGGAGATACGCAGTATTTT | CASSFRGAGDTQYF
once | TRBD2 | TRBJ2-3 | TRBV2 | TGTGCCAGCAGTCCTCTAGCGGGAGGGGGGGATACGCAGTATTTT | CASSPLAGGGDTQYF
NA | TRBD1 | TRBJ2-1 | TRBV2 | TGTGCCAGCAGTGAAGTGGACAGGGCCTACAATGAGCAGTTCTTC | CASSEVDRAYNEQFF
NA | NA | TRBJ2-1 | TRBV28 | TGTGCCAGCAGTTTCATCAGGGGTGATGAGCAGTTCTTC | CASSFIRGDEQFF
NA | NA | TRBJ2-7 | TRBV27 | TGTGCCAGCAGTTTGGGACGGTACTACGAGCAGTACTTC | CASSLGRYYEQYF
NA | TRBD1 | TRBJ1-1 | TRBV5-1 | TGCGCCAGCAGCTTGGGTCCGGGACAGGGGGTGTGGACTGAAGCTTTCTTT | CASSLGPGQGVWTEAFF
NA | NA | TRBJ2-2 | TRBV19 | TGTGCCACCCACCGCCAAACCGGCGGAATCCGGGAGCTGTTTTTT | CATHRQTGGIRELFF
NA | NA | TRBJ2-2 | TRBV4-3 | TGCGCCAGCAGCCAAGAAATAGGCGGCGGGAACACCGGGGAGCTGTTTTTT | CASSQEIGGGNTGELFF
NA | TRBD1 | TRBJ2-3 | TRBV6-1 | TGTGCCAGCAGTGGGGACAGGGGAACAGATACGCAGTATTTT | CASSGDRGTDTQYF
NA | TRBD2 | TRBJ2-1 | TRBV7-9 | TGTGCCAGCAGCTTAGCCGGGGGGGCGAGCTCCTACAATGAGCAGTTCTTC | CASSLAGGASSYNEQFF
NA | NA | TRBJ2-5 | TRBV2 | TGTGCCAGCACTAGATCGGGGTGGGGAGAGACCCAGTACTTC | CASTRSGWGETQYF
NA | NA | TRBJ1-5 | TRBV2 | TGTGCCAGCAGTGAAATAGACAAACAAACTATCAATCAGCCCCAGCATTTT | CASSEIDKQTINQPQHF
NA | NA | TRBJ1-5 | TRBV11-2 | TGTGCCAGCAGCTTGGGGCTAGATCAGCCCCAGCATTTT | CASSLGLDQPQHF
NA | NA | TRBJ2-7 | TRBV2 | TGTGCCAGCAGTAAACAGGCCTGGGAGCAGTACTTC | CASSKQAWEQYF
NA | TRBD1 | TRBJ1-2 | TRBV11-2 | TGTGCCAGCAGCGCAGAAGGGGGCACGGCTAACTATGGCTACACCTTC | CASSAEGGTANYGYTF
NA | TRBD2 | TRBJ2-3 | TRBV11-2 | TGTGCCAGCAGCTTTTCGGCGGGAGGGACAGATACGCAGTATTTT | CASSFSAGGTDTQYF
NA | NA | TRBJ2-3 | TRBV7-2 | TGTGCCAGCAGCTTAGGGAGGCCCACAGATACGCAGTATTTT | CASSLGRPTDTQYF
NA | NA | TRBJ2-1 | TRBV2 | TGTGCCAGCAATTTGATGAGCTCCTACAATGAGCAGTTCTTC | CASNLMSSYNEQFF
NA | NA | TRBJ1-5 | TRBV4-1 | TGCGCCAGCAGCCAAGATAGCCCCGGCCAGCCCCAGCATTTT | CASSQDSPGQPQHF
once | NA | TRBJ2-7 | TRBV19 | TGTGCCAGTACCGAAGAGGGGGGCTCCGAGCAGTACTTC | CASTEEGGSEQYF
NA | TRBD1 | TRBJ2-7 | TRBV6-5 | TGTGCCAGCAGTTACTCGGGACAGGGCACCTACGAGCAGTACTTC | CASSYSGQGTYEQYF
NA | NA | TRBJ1-4 | TRBV7-9 | TGTGCCAGCAGCTCGACAGGACTGGGATCCGGAAAACTGTTTTTT | CASSSTGLGSGKLFF
NA | TRBD1 | TRBJ2-1 | TRBV29-1 | TGCAGCGTCCCACCTAGGGACAGCTCCTACAATGAGCAGTTCTTC | CSVPPRDSSYNEQFF
NA | TRBD1 | TRBJ2-2 | TRBV7-9 | TGTGCCAGCAGCTTACAGGGGGCGGACACCGGGGAGCTGTTTTTT | CASSLQGADTGELFF
NA | TRBD1 | TRBJ2-1 | TRBV30 | TGTGCCTGGAGTTTGGACAGGGCTTATGAGCAGTTCTTC | CAWSLDRAYEQFF
NA | TRBD1 | TRBJ2-2 | TRBV19 | TGTGCCAGTACCCGAGACAGGGCGAGCACCGGGGAGCTGTTTTTT | CASTRDRASTGELFF
NA | NA | TRBJ2-1 | TRBV5-1 | TGCGCCAGCCAGGCCCCCGGGCCCGCTTACAATGAGCAGTTCTTC | CASQAPGPAYNEQFF
NA | TRBD2 | TRBJ2-3 | TRBV5-1 | TGCGCCAGCAGCTTAGCGGGAGCCTCCGGCACAGATACGCAGTATTTT | CASSLAGASGTDTQYF
NA | NA | TRBJ2-5 | TRBV7-3 | TGTGCCAGCAGCCTCCAAAGACAAGAGACCCAGTACTTC | CASSLQRQETQYF
NA | NA | TRBJ2-1 | TRBV9 | TGTGCCAGCAGCGTAGTTGGGCTAGCAGGTAATGAGCAGTTCTTC | CASSVVGLAGNEQFF
NA | NA | TRBJ1-3 | TRBV28 | TGTGCCAGCAGCCCAACTCAGGGAGACGGAAACACCATATATTTT | CASSPTQGDGNTIYF
NA | TRBD2 | TRBJ2-3 | TRBV11-2 | TGTGCCAGCAGCCCAGGATGGGGGAGGGGCACAGATACGCAGTATTTT | CASSPGWGRGTDTQYF
NA | TRBD2 | TRBJ2-3 | TRBV5-4 | TGTGCCAGCTTTCCGGGAGGGTCAGCAGGCGCAGATACGCAGTATTTT | CASFPGGSAGADTQYF
NA | TRBD2 | TRBJ2-3 | TRBV5-1 | TGCGCCAGCAGCTTGGGTCTTGCGGGGGGCACAGATACGCAGTATTTT | CASSLGLAGGTDTQYF
NA | NA | TRBJ2-3 | TRBV6-1 | TGTGCCAGCAGTGAAGCCCCCCAAGATACGCAGTATTTT | CASSEAPQDTQYF
NA | NA | TRBJ2-3 | TRBV28 | TGTGCCAGCGAGGCGAGTCTCATCACAGATACGCAGTATTTT | CASEASLITDTQYF
NA | NA | TRBJ2-7 | TRBV5-8 | TGTGCCAGCAGCCGCGGGTCCTACGAGCAGTACTTC | CASSRGSYEQYF
NA | TRBD1 | TRBJ2-7 | TRBV6-1 | TGTGCCAGCAGTGATGGGACAGGGAACTACGAGCAGTACTTC | CASSDGTGNYEQYF
NA | NA | TRBJ2-2 | TRBV4-1 | TGCGCCAGCAGCCAAGATACCCAGTACACCGGGGAGCTGTTTTTT | CASSQDTQYTGELFF
NA | NA | TRBJ1-2 | TRBV30 | TGTGCCTGGAGTGTAAGGGAGCATTTTACTAACTATGGCTACACCTTC | CAWSVREHFTNYGYTF
NA | NA | TRBJ1-2 | TRBV6-4 | TGTGCCAGCAGTGACCTACACCCAAGCGGGACACCGTGTGGCTACACCTTC | CASSDLHPSGTPCGYTF
NA | TRBD1 | TRBJ2-7 | TRBV19 | TGTGCCAGTAGTAACCTGGACAGGGGGTACGAGCAGTACTTC | CASSNLDRGYEQYF
NA | TRBD1 | TRBJ1-2 | TRBV28 | TGTGCCAGCAGCCTCAGGGGGGGCTATGGCTACACCTTC | CASSLRGGYGYTF
NA | NA | TRBJ1-1 | TRBV30 | TGTGCCTGGAGGAGAGGGTTTGGGATACAGGGAGCGGCTGAAGCTTTCTTT | CAWRRGFGIQGAAEAFF
NA | NA | TRBJ2-7 | TRBV5-1 | TGCGCCAGTAGTACCTTGGGCAGGCCATCCTACGAGCAGTACTTC | CASSTLGRPSYEQYF
once | NA | TRBJ2-4 | TRBV4-3 | TGCGCCAGCAGCCAAGAGGTGTTTGGGACGGGCGGTTCCAAAAACATTCAGTACTTC | CASSQEVFGTGGSKNIQYF
NA | TRBD2 | TRBJ2-4 | TRBV6-1 | TGTGCCAGCAGTGGGGGGGGGACCCAGGGAAACATTCAGTACTTC | CASSGGGTQGNIQYF
NA | NA | TRBJ2-3 | TRBV10-3 | TGTGCCATCAGTGAAGATAGGGGATTCACAGATACGCAGTATTTT | CAISEDRGFTDTQYF
NA | NA | TRBJ1-1 | TRBV6-1 | TGTGCCAGCAGTGAAGTGGGGGAAACTGAAGCTTTCTTT | CASSEVGETEAFF
NA | NA | TRBJ1-1 | TRBV9 | TGTGCCAGCAGCGCGTCCACAGCGAACACTGAAGCTTTCTTT | CASSASTANTEAFF
NA | NA | TRBJ2-6 | TRBV2 | TGTGCCAGCCGAGGACTTCGCTCTGGGGCCAACGTCCTGACTTTC | CASRGLRSGANVLTF
NA | TRBD2 | TRBJ2-7 | TRBV5-1 | TGCGCCAGCAGCGCCTCGGGACTAGCGGGAGCTTCCTACGAGCAGTACTTC | CASSASGLAGASYEQYF
NA | NA | TRBJ2-1 | TRBV10-3 | TGTGCCATCAGCCGGGACGCAGGGCGCTACAATGAGCAGTTCTTC | CAISRDAGRYNEQFF
NA | NA | TRBJ2-2 | TRBV4-1 | TGCGCCAGCAGCCCGCGTACAACGAACACCGGGGAGCTGTTTTTT | CASSPRTTNTGELFF
once | NA | TRBJ1-1 | TRBV5-1 | TGCGCCAGCAGCTTAAAAGGGGAGAACACTGAAGCTTTCTTT | CASSLKGENTEAFF
once | TRBD1 | TRBJ2-7 | TRBV9 | TGTGCCAGCAGCAGATTGGGACAGGGGTTCGACGAGCAGTACTTC | CASSRLGQGFDEQYF
NA | TRBD1 | TRBJ2-7 | TRBV11-2 | TGTGCCAGCAGCTTCGGGGGACAGGGGGCTTCTGGCGAGCAGTACTTC | CASSFGGQGASGEQYF
NA | NA | TRBJ2-2 | TRBV18 | TGTGCCAGCTCACCAGAGAATCTATCAACCGGGGAGCTGTTTTTT | CASSPENLSTGELFF